This TCR beta chain came from a study of T-cell reconstitution after alpha-beta-depleted transplantation in children. Study outcomes and limitations: Reportedly, only several hundred clones from non-depleted graft cells drove alpha-beta T-cell counts at about two months.

This CDR3 contains 15 residues. The V end was cut by 1 base, the J end by 5 bases, with 9 bases between. Germline V gives CDR1 SGHTA, CDR2 FQGNSA. Preparing the TCRbeta library involved the use of unique molecular identifiers. Each CDR3 protein is one row after TCRdb ran MiXCR on the PCR reads. Of 200,000 or so distinct CDR3 sequences in the sample, approximately 6.8% are singletons; the top ten hold around 4.1%. The sample holds one count of this clonotype. The target antigen is unknown. This sample comprised PBMCs, obtained before TCRalphabeta/CD19-depleted stem cell transplant. This TCR derives from a girl under three years old with combined immunodeficiency, due to receive a stem cell transplant. This chain joins TRBV7-2 and TRBJ1-6; maybe TRBD1 (5 bases). CDR3 DNA: TGTGCCAGCAGCTTAGTCGGGGCCGATAATTCACCCCTCCACTTT. It encodes CASSLVGADNSPLHF.